Presented here are 17 T cell receptor beta chains from one specimen sequenced in a study of cytomegalovirus exposure and HLA in healthy donors (dated by TCRdb to between 2016 and 2019). Receptor libraries were prepared by the immunoSEQ multiplex PCR assay. In TCRdb, the immuneACCESS table is reduced to in-frame sequences with V and J assigned. These tables do not hold every clone; where another copy was compared, an unresolved V gene accounts for under half, and the others remain unexplained. The sample profile shows about 360,000 clones; 70% to 90% of them were found once. Jointly, the top ten make up roughly 0.83% of the sample. The sequenced sample consisted of PBMCs. The receptors originated from a young woman in good health and CMV-seronegative.

Written as DNA, the CDR3 is TGTGCCTGGAGTGTTGGACAGGGGTTGGGGCCCCTCCACTTT. It translates to CAWSVGQGLGPLHF. The V gene is TRBV30, the J gene TRBJ1-6, with 9 bases aligning to TRBD1. The germline CDR1 and CDR2 sequences are GTSNPN and SVGIG (reference sequence). The J segment lost 13 bases and the V segment lost 0 bases, leaving 7 bases of the junction unmatched. The CDR3 has 14 residues.

The gene calls are TRBV15 and TRBJ2-4; a weak D match, TRBD2 (5 bases). The germline V gene encodes CDR1 LNHNV and CDR2 YYDKDF (reference sequence). The CDR3 sequence is 16 residues long. The V and J ends lost 0 bases and 1 base respectively, with 10 bases between them. The CDR3 loop is CATSRDPGYAKNIQYF. The CDR3 nucleotides are TGTGCCACCAGCAGAGATCCGGGATACGCCAAAAACATTCAGTACTTC.

The chain joins TRBV19 to TRBJ2-3; 8 bases map to TRBD2. The trim removed 6 bases at V and 4 bases at J, leaving 12 bases unmatched. Germline CDR1 reads LNHDA; CDR2 reads SQIVND (reference sequence). This CDR3 comprises 16 residues. In DNA, the CDR3 is TGTGCCAGTAGCCCACCCCCCGGGGGGGCTCCAGATACGCAGTATTTT. Its protein is CASSPPPGGAPDTQYF.

This chain connects TRBV28 to TRBJ2-7; D perhaps matches TRBD1 (5 bases). From germline, CDR1 is MDHEN and CDR2 SYDVKM. The CDR3 runs 18 residues. V gave up 4 bases and J gave up 0 bases, with 22 bases separating them. CDR3 region: CASSYPFFDSRSSYEQYF. The CDR3 bases are TGTGCCAGCAGTTATCCTTTCTTTGACAGTAGAAGCTCCTACGAGCAGTACTTC.

J is TRBJ1-2 and V is TRBV18; D may be TRBD1 (6 bases). V was shortened by 6 bases and J by 4 bases, with 12 bases between the two germline ends. Per germline, CDR1 KGHSH and CDR2 LQKENI. The CDR3 extends over 13 amino acids. The CDR3 DNA reads TGTGCCAGCTCCGAACAGGGAGCCTATGGCTACACCTTC. Amino acid sequence: CASSEQGAYGYTF.

The V and J genes are TRBV9 and TRBJ1-2; D remains unclear. This CDR3 spans 16 amino acids. V lost 1 base, J lost 7 bases, and 20 bases lay in between. Germline-derived CDR1 and CDR2 are SGDLS and YYNGEE. In nucleotides, the CDR3 is TGTGCCAGCAGCGTAAATCTCGAGGATCTGCGTGGTGGCTACACCTTC. Translating gives CASSVNLEDLRGGYTF.

V usage is TRBV7-2 and J usage is TRBJ2-7; 7 bases align to TRBD2. Germline CDR1 reads SGHTA; CDR2 reads FQGNSA. This CDR3 is 15 amino acids long. V lost 1 base to trimming and J lost 0 bases; unmatched junction nucleotides: 3. The CDR3: CASSLGTGGSYEQYF. Here the CDR3 DNA reads TGTGCCAGCAGCTTAGGAACGGGAGGCTCCTACGAGCAGTACTTC.

This sequence joins TRBV6-4 and TRBJ2-3, with D unclear. Trimming took 2 bases from V and 2 from J, leaving 5 bases between them. Germline assignment: CDR1 MRHNA and CDR2 SNTAGT. The CDR3 contains 13 residues. CDR3 protein: CASSDGPTDTQYF. In DNA form, the CDR3 reads TGTGCCAGCAGTGACGGGCCCACAGATACGCAGTATTTT.

This chain uses TRBV7-9 with TRBJ1-2; 7 positions match TRBD1. The J segment lost 7 bases and the V segment lost 5 bases, leaving 7 bases of the junction unmatched. The germline gives CDR1 SEHNR, CDR2 FQNEAQ (reference sequence). The CDR3 is 13 residues long. The CDR3 protein is CASSAPTGSGYTF. CDR3 nucleotides: TGTGCCAGCAGCGCCCCGACAGGGTCTGGCTACACCTTC. The whole variable domain, remainder taken from reference TRBV7-9 and TRBJ1-2, is DTGVSQNPRHKITKRGQNVTFRCDPISEHNRLYWYRQTLGQGPEFLTYFQNEAQLEKSRLLSDRFSAERPKGSFSTLEIQRTEQGDSAMYLCASSAPTGSGYTFGSGTRLTVV.

The chain couples TRBV6-1 to TRBJ2-7; possibly TRBD2 for D (6 bases). The CDR3 is 17 amino acids. V was clipped by 3 bases and J by 2 bases, with 20 bases between them. CDR1 and CDR2 (germline): MNHNS, SASEGT. The CDR3 DNA reads TGTGCCAGCAGTGATTATGGGGGGAGACGATTGACCTACGAGCAGTACTTC. Translated: CASSDYGGRRLTYEQYF.

The V and J genes are TRBV10-2 and TRBJ2-7, with D possibly matching TRBD1 (6 bases). The CDR3 is 15 residues long. Trimming stripped 4 bases from V and 4 bases from J, with 17 bases between. Germline V gene lookup returns CDR1 WSHSY and CDR2 SAAADI. The CDR3 region has the DNA TGCGCCAGCAGTGCTGGACAGCCATCGGGGTACGAGCAGTACTTC. It is translated as CASSAGQPSGYEQYF.

V gene TRBV7-8 combines with J gene TRBJ2-7; possibly TRBD1 for D (5 bases). V lost 1 base, J lost 5 bases, and 6 bases lay in between. The CDR3 spans 12 residues. Per germline, CDR1 SGHVS and CDR2 FQNEAQ. The CDR3 DNA reads TGTGCCAGCAGCTTAGAGGGGAACGAGCAGTACTTC. Its protein product is CASSLEGNEQYF.

This chain links TRBV30 with TRBJ2-7; 7 bases map to TRBD2. CDR1 is GTSNPN and CDR2 is SVGIG in the germline V gene (reference sequence). V gave up 1 base and J gave up 0 bases; unmatched junction bases: 3. The CDR3 length is 14 residues. The CDR3: CAWSGRGVSYEQYF. The CDR3 bases are TGTGCCTGGAGTGGACGGGGGGTCTCCTACGAGCAGTACTTC.

The chain uses TRBV27 and TRBJ2-3; TRBD2 agrees at 7 bases. CDR3 length equals 17 residues. Germline values: CDR1 MNHEY, CDR2 SMNVEV (reference sequence). With 2 bases clipped from V and 0 bases from J, the junction kept 8 bases outside the gene matches. The CDR3 here is CASSLSSLAASTDTQYF. CDR3 nucleotide sequence: TGTGCCAGCAGTTTAAGTTCCCTAGCGGCTAGCACAGATACGCAGTATTTT.

This chain links TRBV19 with TRBJ1-5; 10 nucleotides line up with TRBD1. Germline V lookup: CDR1 LNHDA, CDR2 SQIVND (reference sequence). The CDR3 is made up of 16 amino acids. With 2 bases clipped from V and 3 bases from J, the junction kept 4 bases outside the gene matches. The DNA for the CDR3 is TGTGCCAGTAGTATACTGGGACAGGGGTTCAATCAGCCCCAGCATTTT. Protein sequence: CASSILGQGFNQPQHF.

The chain is built from TRBV18 and TRBJ2-2, with 12 bases matching TRBD2. CDR1 and CDR2 from the germline V gene are KGHSH and LQKENI. V dropped 2 bases and J dropped 5; count of bases not matched to a gene: 0. The length of the CDR3 is 15 residues. Written as DNA, the CDR3 is TGTGCCAGCTCACCAGGACTAGCGGGGACCGGGGAGCTGTTTTTT. As protein: CASSPGLAGTGELFF.

This chain connects TRBV6-5 to TRBJ2-3, with 8 bases fitting TRBD2. CDR3 length: 15 amino acids. The V segment lost 10 bases and the J segment 5 bases; nucleotides outside the gene matches: 14. CDR1 and CDR2 (germline): MNHEY, SVGAGI. The CDR3 loop is CAIRHNSGGGDTQYF. The CDR3 DNA follows: TGTGCCATCAGACATAACAGCGGGGGTGGAGATACGCAGTATTTT.